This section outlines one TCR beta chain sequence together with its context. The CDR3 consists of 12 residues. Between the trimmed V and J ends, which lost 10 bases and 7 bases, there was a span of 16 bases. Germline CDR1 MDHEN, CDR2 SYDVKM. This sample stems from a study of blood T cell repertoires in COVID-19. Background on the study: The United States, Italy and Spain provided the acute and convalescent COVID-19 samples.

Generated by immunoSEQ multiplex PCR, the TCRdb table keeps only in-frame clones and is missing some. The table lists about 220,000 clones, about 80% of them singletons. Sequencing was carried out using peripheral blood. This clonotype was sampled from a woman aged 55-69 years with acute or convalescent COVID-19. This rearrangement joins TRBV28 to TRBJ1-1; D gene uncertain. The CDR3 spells CATGSSGNEAFF. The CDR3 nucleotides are TGTGCCACCGGGTCTTCCGGGAATGAAGCTTTCTTT.